This passage covers 32 T cell receptor beta chains from one sample sequenced in a study of prognosis after radiotherapy for stage I lung cancer. Genomic DNA was the source, and TCR beta CDR3 was amplified from it by two-round multiplex PCR. The authors ran first-round PCR with primers specific to each TRBV and TRBJ gene. TCRdb re-called the multiplex PCR reads with MiXCR, one entry per CDR3 protein. The table lists about 16,000 distinct CDR3 sequences, under 55% of them singletons, with about two fifths in the top ten. Sequenced here: PBMCs, sampled before or after stereotactic body radiation therapy (not recorded which). The receptors here all came from a donor over 45 with non-small cell lung cancer.

This clonotype has a count of ten or more. The V and J genes are TRBV29-1 and TRBJ2-5; TRBD1 or TRBD2 may be the D gene (5 bases each). Trimming cost V 6 bases and J 3 bases, with 11 bases left between them. The CDR3 runs to 12 residues. Germline loops: CDR1 SQVTM, CDR2 ANQGSEA. This CDR3 is CSVRGSEETQYF. The DNA of the CDR3 is TGCAGCGTACGGGGCTCTGAAGAGACCCAGTACTTC.

In this sample, this clonotype turned up many times. This chain links TRBV6-5 with TRBJ2-5; perhaps TRBD1 as D (6 bases). V lost 0 bases and J 2 bases, leaving 10 bases between the germline ends. CDR3 length: 15 residues. Germline CDR1 reads MNHEY; CDR2 reads SVGAGI. CDR3: CASSYSGDTQETQYF. The CDR3, as DNA: TGTGCCAGCAGTTACTCCGGGGACACTCAAGAGACCCAGTACTTC.

Many counts were recorded for this clonotype. This chain uses TRBV29-1 with TRBJ2-7, with D maybe TRBD2 (6 bases). Germline values: CDR1 SQVTM, CDR2 ANQGSEA. The CDR3 has 15 residues. The ends were cut back, 4 bases at V and 7 bases at J, with 23 bases in the middle. CDR3 loop: CSVVASGGERAEQYF. The CDR3 bases are TGCAGCGTTGTGGCGAGTGGAGGGGAGAGGGCGGAGCAGTACTTC.

This clonotype was detected many times. The CDR3 is CASSLDQGALGYTF. DNA for the CDR3: TGTGCCAGCAGCTTAGACCAGGGGGCACTTGGCTACACCTTC. The chain employs TRBV7-9 and TRBJ1-2; 8 bases align to TRBD1. The CDR3 covers 14 residues. CDR1 and CDR2 from the germline V gene are SEHNR and FQNEAQ (reference sequence). V shed 1 base and J 7 bases; nucleotides not matched to a gene: 5.

This clonotype was seen many times. The CDR3 DNA is TGCAGTGCTAGAGACCCCGGGGGCAATGAGCAGTTCTTC. Its protein product is CSARDPGGNEQFF. This chain uses TRBV20-1 with TRBJ2-1; the D gene is possibly TRBD2 (6 bases). V lost 0 bases and J lost 6, with 9 bases in between. Germline V gene sequence: CDR1 DFQATT, CDR2 SNEGSKA (reference sequence). CDR3 length equals 13 residues.

This clonotype was picked up many times. The CDR3 sequence: CASSLQAGTEAFF. In DNA form, the CDR3 reads TGTGCCAGCAGTTTACAGGCAGGGACTGAAGCTTTCTTT. The genes are TRBV12-3 or TRBV12-4 and TRBJ1-1; a possible D gene is TRBD1 (5 bases). CDR3 length: 13 amino acids. The V and J ends lost 2 bases and 5 bases respectively, with 9 bases between them.

By proportion, this clonotype is medium-sized. The chain employs TRBV2 and TRBJ2-3; 8 bases are shared with TRBD2. The V segment lost 3 bases and the J segment 1 base; nucleotides outside the gene matches: 3. CDR1 and CDR2 from the germline V gene are SNHLY and FYNNEI. The CDR3 covers 15 residues. CDR3: CASSEEAGGTDTQYF. In DNA form, the CDR3 reads TGTGCCAGCAGTGAGGAAGCGGGGGGCACAGATACGCAGTATTTT. Full variable domain (missing parts from reference TRBV2 and TRBJ2-3): EPEVTQTPSHQVTQMGQEVILRCVPISNHLYFYWYRQILGQKVEFLVSFYNNEISEKSEIFDDQFSVERPDGSNFTLKIRSTKLEDSAMYFCASSEEAGGTDTQYFGPGTRLTVL.

The chain couples TRBV6-1 to TRBJ2-6; a weak D match, TRBD1 (5 bases). Germline CDR1 is MNHNS and CDR2 is SASEGT. The CDR3 length is 14 residues. Trimming stripped 6 bases from V and 0 bases from J, with 6 bases between. The CDR3 DNA follows: TGTGCCAGCAGCCAGGGCTCTGGGGCCAACGTCCTGACTTTC. Residues: CASSQGSGANVLTF.

The V and J genes are TRBV24-1 and TRBJ1-2; 12 bases are shared with TRBD1. CDR1 is KGHDR, CDR2 SFDVKD, per germline. The CDR3 totals 15 residues. V was pared by 3 bases and J by 8 bases, with 6 bases of the junction left unmatched. This chain's CDR3 is CATSDPGQGAGGYTF. CDR3 sequence (DNA): TGTGCCACCAGTGATCCGGGACAGGGGGCCGGGGGCTACACCTTC.

This clonotype was counted ten times or more. The rearrangement joins TRBV14 to TRBJ2-1, with 12 bases matching TRBD1. The CDR3 spans 14 residues. J gave up 6 bases and V 9 bases, and 6 bases lay outside the gene matches. From germline, CDR1 is SGHDN and CDR2 FVKESK. The DNA of the CDR3 is TGTGCCAGTTCTTGGGGACAGGGGGCCAATGAGCAGTTCTTC. Its translation: CASSWGQGANEQFF.

This clonotype ranks as medium-sized (0.01 to 0.1%). The chain joins TRBV20-1 to TRBJ2-3; 8 bases are a match to TRBD2. V shed 8 bases and J 5 bases; nucleotides not matched to a gene: 12. Germline assignment: CDR1 DFQATT and CDR2 SNEGSKA (reference sequence). The CDR3 sequence is 14 residues long. The CDR3 is CSPERAGVLDTQYF. The CDR3 coding sequence is TGCAGTCCTGAGCGAGCGGGAGTTCTAGATACGCAGTATTTT.

This clonotype was recorded many times. The chain carries TRBV7-6 and TRBJ2-3; D call uncertain. Trimming stripped 5 bases from V and 1 base from J, with 10 bases between. Germline values: CDR1 SGHVS, CDR2 FNYEAQ. This CDR3 is 14 amino acids long. The CDR3 loop is CASSPRAGTDTQYF. In DNA form, the CDR3 reads TGTGCCAGCAGCCCTCGGGCGGGCACAGATACGCAGTATTTT.

Ten or more counts support this clonotype. The genes are TRBV19 and TRBJ2-1; D is uncertain. Trimming removed 1 base from V and 6 bases from J, with 10 bases in between. The CDR3 totals 14 residues. Germline V gives CDR1 LNHDA, CDR2 SQIVND (reference sequence). CDR3 protein: CASSIGLSINEQFF. CDR3 DNA sequence: TGTGCCAGTAGTATAGGGCTGTCAATCAATGAGCAGTTCTTC.

By share, this clonotype counts as medium-sized. The V call is TRBV6-1, the J call TRBJ2-7; the match to TRBD2 covers 13 bases. Trimming cost V 6 bases and J 3 bases; bases outside gene matches: 5. This CDR3 comprises 15 residues. The V gene's germline CDR1 is MNHNS and CDR2 SASEGT. This CDR3 reads CASRRGTSGDYEQYF. CDR3 sequence (DNA): TGTGCCAGCAGAAGGGGGACTAGCGGGGACTACGAGCAGTACTTC.

Details on this clonotype: At one boundary the junction diverges from the germline segment, which might be a read error. The V gene is TRBV19, the J gene TRBJ2-1; a weak D match, TRBD2 (5 bases). Germline V CDR1 and CDR2: LNHDA, SQIVND (reference sequence). The CDR3 loop spans 13 amino acids. The CDR3 coding sequence is TGTGCCACTCGCGGGCCCTCCTACAATGATCAGTTCTTC. This gives the protein CATRGPSYNDQFF.

Remarks on this clonotype: Given a far larger clone just one base away, this is likely a sequencing read error. The rearrangement links TRBV6-2 or TRBV6-3 to TRBJ2-7, with D tentatively TRBD1 or TRBD2 (7 bases each). The CDR3 totals 14 residues. V was cut by 7 bases and J by 5 bases, with 18 bases left in between. From germline, CDR1 is MNHEY and CDR2 SVGEGT. The CDR3 here is CASIEAGTVHEQYF. The CDR3 nucleotides are TGTGCCAGCATTGAAGCGGGGACAGTACACGAGCAGTACTTC.

This clonotype was seen repeatedly, ten times or more. The rearrangement uses TRBV6-1 and TRBJ2-4; the match to TRBD2 covers 9 bases. The germline V gene encodes CDR1 MNHNS and CDR2 SASEGT. The CDR3 has 14 residues. V lost 5 bases to trimming and J lost 6 bases; unmatched junction nucleotides: 5. The CDR3 bases are TGTGCCAGCAGTAGGCTAGCGGGGTTAAACATTCAGTACTTC. Residues: CASSRLAGLNIQYF.

This clonotype was observed once. V usage is TRBV9 and J usage is TRBJ2-7, with D perhaps TRBD1 (6 bases). The CDR3 runs to 13 residues. V dropped 10 bases and J dropped 6 bases, with 20 bases sitting between them. Germline lookup yields CDR1 SGDLS and CDR2 YYNGEE. The CDR3 loop is CAGSVAQGLEQYF. The CDR3 DNA reads as TGTGCCGGAAGCGTAGCCCAGGGGCTCGAGCAGTACTTC.

This clonotype was observed at least ten times. The V gene is TRBV2, the J gene TRBJ1-2, with D possibly TRBD1 on 6 matching bases. Between the trimmed V and J ends, which lost 6 bases and 3 bases, there was a span of 14 bases. The CDR3 loop spans 14 amino acids. Germline lookup yields CDR1 SNHLY and CDR2 FYNNEI. DNA for the CDR3: TGTGCCAGCAGGGACAGCTTTCAGGACTATGGCTACACCTTC. Translated, it gives CASRDSFQDYGYTF.

At least ten counts were recorded for this clonotype. This chain uses TRBV7-9 with TRBJ2-7; weak D call: TRBD2 (6 bases). CDR1 is SEHNR and CDR2 is FQNEAQ in the germline V gene (reference sequence). The V and J ends lost 0 bases and 4 bases respectively, with 13 bases between them. This CDR3 comprises 15 residues. CDR3 residues: CASSLAVAGGYEQYF. The CDR3 coding sequence is TGTGCCAGCAGCTTAGCTGTGGCCGGAGGGTACGAGCAGTACTTC.

The DNA of the CDR3 is TGTGCCAGCAGTCCAGACAACGGGGTATGGTTGGCCTATGGCTACACCTTC. This gives the protein CASSPDNGVWLAYGYTF. This sequence joins TRBV27 and TRBJ1-2; D gene ambiguous. The V and J ends lost 5 bases and 4 bases respectively, with 23 bases between them. Germline-derived CDR1 and CDR2 are MNHEY and SMNVEV (reference sequence). CDR3 length: 17 residues.

This clonotype is labeled as medium-sized. The gene calls are TRBV2 and TRBJ2-3, with D maybe TRBD2 (5 bases). Trimming shortened V by 2 bases and J by 1 base, and 10 bases separated the two germline ends. This CDR3 has 15 amino acids. Per the germline V gene, CDR1 is SNHLY and CDR2 is FYNNEI. The CDR3 is CASSEMVSGTDTQYF. The CDR3 nucleotides are TGTGCCAGCAGTGAAATGGTTAGCGGCACAGATACGCAGTATTTT.

This clonotype was observed at least ten times. The chain is built from TRBV20-1 and TRBJ2-7; no firm D call. The V end lost 4 bases, the J end lost 6 bases, and 13 bases lay between the germline ends. The CDR3 loop spans 12 amino acids. The V gene's germline CDR1 is DFQATT and CDR2 SNEGSKA (reference sequence). DNA of the CDR3: TGCAGTGCTACGGAACCGTTGTCCGAGCAGTACTTC. Translated, it gives CSATEPLSEQYF.

This clonotype was seen many times. The chain links TRBV20-1 to TRBJ1-2; the D gene is possibly TRBD1 (6 bases). Trimming shortened V by 3 bases and J by 5 bases, and 19 bases separated the two germline ends. Germline CDR1 is DFQATT and CDR2 is SNEGSKA (reference sequence). There are 15 residues in the CDR3. Here the CDR3 reads CSARPAQGEWYGYTF. The CDR3 bases are TGCAGTGCTAGGCCTGCACAGGGAGAGTGGTATGGCTACACCTTC.

The rearrangement links TRBV20-1 to TRBJ2-1; D is possibly TRBD2 (7 bases). Germline lookup yields CDR1 DFQATT and CDR2 SNEGSKA (reference sequence). The CDR3 consists of 16 residues. Trimming removed 1 base at V and 3 bases at J, with 16 bases between. Here the CDR3 reads CSARGKGEGYYNEQFF. The CDR3 DNA is TGCAGTGCTAGAGGAAAGGGGGAGGGCTACTACAATGAGCAGTTCTTC.

Concerning this clonotype: The junction does not match germline at one end; this may be a read error. The gene calls are TRBV19 and TRBJ1-5; D gene ambiguous. CDR3 size: 15 residues. Per the germline V gene, CDR1 is LNHDA and CDR2 is SQIVND (reference sequence). The chain's CDR3 is CASSIGHASNHPQHF. CDR3 nucleotide sequence: TGTGCCAGTAGTATAGGACATGCCAGCAATCATCCCCAGCATTTT. Looking up the rest from reference TRBV19 and TRBJ1-5 gives the full variable domain: DGGITQSPKYLFRKEGQNVTLSCEQNLNHDAMYWYRQDPGQGLRLIYYSQIVNDFQKGDIAEGYSVSREKKESFPLTVTSAQKNPTAFYLCASSIGHASNHPQHFGDGTRLSIL.

This clonotype has a count of ten or more. V is TRBV27 and J is TRBJ1-1; 9 bases are shared with TRBD1. This CDR3 is built from 16 residues. With 6 bases clipped from V and 0 bases from J, the junction kept 8 bases outside the gene matches. Germline loops: CDR1 MNHEY, CDR2 SMNVEV (reference sequence). CDR3 sequence: CASRQGQGRVNTEAFF. CDR3 bases: TGTGCCAGCAGACAAGGACAGGGGCGGGTGAACACTGAAGCTTTCTTT.

V usage is TRBV7-2 and J usage is TRBJ1-2; 9 nucleotides agree with TRBD1. From germline, CDR1 is SGHTA and CDR2 FQGNSA. V was clipped by 5 bases and J by 10 bases; unmatched bases: 8. The CDR3 consists of 13 residues. The CDR3 reads CASSTGTGQYYTF. The CDR3 DNA reads as TGTGCCAGCAGCACGGGGACAGGGCAATACTACACCTTC.

This clonotype was observed many times. The chain is built from TRBV19 and TRBJ2-7; 11 positions match TRBD2. Germline CDR1 is LNHDA and CDR2 is SQIVND (reference sequence). V shed 4 bases and J 1 base; nucleotides not matched to a gene: 6. The CDR3 runs 16 residues. The CDR3 sequence: CASSTRTSGSSYEQYF. The CDR3 DNA reads TGTGCCAGTAGTACCCGGACTAGCGGGTCTTCCTACGAGCAGTACTTC.

In this sample, this clonotype turned up many times. This chain joins TRBV3-1 and TRBJ1-5, with 11 bases matching TRBD1. This CDR3 is built from 17 residues. After removal of 1 base from V and 4 bases from J, the junction contained 6 bases not matched to a gene. The V gene's germline CDR1 is LGHDT and CDR2 YNNKEL (reference sequence). CDR3 bases: TGTGCCAGCAGCCAAGGGACAGGGGGCTATAGGAATCAGCCCCAGCATTTT. Translation: CASSQGTGGYRNQPQHF.

This clonotype has at least ten counts. V gene TRBV7-9 combines with J gene TRBJ2-1; D is undetermined. Germline V gene lookup returns CDR1 SEHNR and CDR2 FQNEAQ (reference sequence). Trimming stripped 6 bases from V and 8 bases from J, with 11 bases between. The CDR3 is made up of 12 amino acids. The CDR3 sequence is CASRGNSDEQFF. The CDR3 DNA follows: TGTGCCAGCAGAGGCAATAGTGATGAGCAGTTCTTC.

In this sample, this clonotype turned up many times. This sequence joins TRBV7-3 and TRBJ2-2; D possibly corresponds to TRBD1 (6 bases). The length of the CDR3 is 17 residues. V gave up 1 base and J gave up 6 bases, with 18 bases separating them. Germline loops: CDR1 SGHTA, CDR2 FQGTGA. For the CDR3, the DNA is TGTGCCAGCAGCTTAAGGGTCGGGCAGGGGTTGCCCGGGGAGCTGTTTTTT. Its translation is CASSLRVGQGLPGELFF.